This entry describes one T cell receptor (beta chain). What it binds is unknown. The sample belongs to a study of CD8 T cells in ankylosing spondylitis. Findings and limits, study-wide: Significant enrichment of disease-linked clones was reportedly seen in matched ankylosing spondylitis synovial fluid. Earlier studies detected some motif variants in reactive arthritis synovial fluid and blood. Ankylosing spondylitis blood seemed to carry a telltale TCR beta motif made of under ten highly homologous variants.

There are 15 residues in the CDR3. Trimming left V 0 bases short and J 3 bases short, with 13 bases between. Germline assignment: CDR1 SGHRS and CDR2 YFSETQ. Library preparation for TCR beta used quantitative 5'-RACE with molecular barcodes. TCRdb recomputed calls from the 5' RACE reads with MiXCR, one row per CDR3 protein. The sample lists 300,000 to 400,000 distinct CDR3 sequences, 20% occurring once. The rearrangement uses TRBV5-1 and TRBJ2-7; D not certain. Sequences were obtained from blood, either unsorted or a sorted T cell fraction (not recorded which). This clonotype was obtained from a male donor with ankylosing spondylitis or in good health (not recorded which). The CDR3 loop reads CASSLGKFGFYEQYF. CDR3 sequence (DNA): TGCGCCAGCAGCTTGGGAAAATTTGGGTTCTACGAGCAGTACTTC.